The T cell receptor (beta chain) under discussion was sequenced for a study of shared clonotypes between healthy human individuals. The CDR3 extends over 15 amino acids. V shed 3 bases and J shed 1 base, with 11 bases lying between them. From germline, CDR1 is MNHEY and CDR2 SMNVEV (reference sequence). Sequenced by immunoSEQ multiplex PCR; TCRdb stores in-frame clones only, minus some. This sample yields about 2.3 million clones, of which more than 80% are seen a single time; 0.35% to 0.45% belongs to the top ten. Donors comprised healthy HIV-negative adults lacking recent acute infections or vaccinations.

The sample comprised naive CD4+ T cells from PBMCs. Sample subset: CD45RA+ positively selected. This chain links TRBV27 with TRBJ2-3; D not certain. The receptor was isolated from a man aged 18 to 29 in good health. Some clones in this sample may be carry-over from other donors' samples. The chain's CDR3 is CASSFWASRTDTQYF. The CDR3, as DNA: TGTGCCAGCAGTTTCTGGGCGTCCCGCACAGATACGCAGTATTTT.